This TCR beta chain was documented in a study of T-cell memory formation after mild COVID-19. A 5'RACE reaction primed in the constant segment made cDNA libraries of TCR alpha and TCR beta, and these carried sample barcodes and UMIs. TCRdb reanalysed the 5' RACE reads using MiXCR and keeps one entry per CDR3 protein. The sample yields more than 100,000 distinct CDR3 sequences, approximately 15% seen once. The receptor comes from a young man who had mild COVID-19 (a few samples of this study predate the infection). Cell type and time point are not known. The sample consisted of PBMCs or a T cell subset sorted from them (not recorded which).

The CDR3, as DNA: TGTGCCAGCAGCTTAGGCGGTAGGGGCACTGAAGCTTTCTTT. Translation: CASSLGGRGTEAFF. V is TRBV11-3 and J is TRBJ1-1; D may be TRBD1 (5 bases). V dropped 1 base and J dropped 4 bases, with 10 bases sitting between them. The germline V gene encodes CDR1 SGHNT and CDR2 YENEEA. The length of the CDR3 is 14 residues. The entire variable domain, with the rest obtained from reference TRBV11-3 and TRBJ1-1, is as follows: EAGVVQSPRYKIIEKKQPVAFWCNPISGHNTLYWYLQNLGQGPELLIRYENEEAVDDSQLPKDRFSAERLKGVDSTLKIQPAELGDSAVYLCASSLGGRGTEAFFGQGTRLTVV.